This T cell receptor beta chain was obtained from a study of beta chain features in type 1 diabetes. Regarding the study as a whole: When Type 1 diabetes patients were examined, their TCRB CDR3s proved moderately but significantly shorter in all four CD4+ subsets. It was among patients, rather than healthy donors, that naive, central memory and Treg TCRB repertoires appeared more similar.

Cells sorted by CD45RO/CCR7/CD25/CD127/CD95/CD27 comprised CD4+ naive, central memory, regulatory and stem cell-like memory cells. There are many counts of this clone. Its cognate antigen is unknown. V gave up 5 bases and J gave up 1 base, with 8 bases separating them. The CDR3 length is 13 residues. Germline assignment: CDR1 SEHNR and CDR2 FQNEAQ (reference sequence). The study reverse transcribed the entire isolated RNA, so it sequenced expressed TCRB transcripts. An average of around 3.9 million reads was obtained for naive, central memory and regulatory T cell samples. Profiled with immunoSEQ multiplex PCR; TCRdb holds only in-frame clones, not every one. The profile shows about 170,000 clones, 6.5% to 9.5% of them singletons.

Sequences were obtained from central memory CD4+ T cells from blood. The rearrangement links TRBV7-9 to TRBJ1-1; no firm D call. The receptor was derived from a woman in her thirties or forties with type 1 diabetes. The CDR3 DNA reads TGTGCCAGCAGCCCTGACTCGAACACTGAAGCTTTCTTT. Translated, it gives CASSPDSNTEAFF. Based on the CDR3 plus reference TRBV7-9 and TRBJ1-1, the full variable domain is DTGVSQNPRHKITKRGQNVTFRCDPISEHNRLYWYRQTLGQGPEFLTYFQNEAQLEKSRLLSDRFSAERPKGSFSTLEIQRTEQGDSAMYLCASSPDSNTEAFFGQGTRLTVV.